Given below is one T cell receptor (beta chain) in context. While infection was still active, Seattle patients were enrolled and then followed longitudinally. This sample is drawn from a study of blood T cell repertoires in COVID-19. Study-wide context: The United States, Italy and Spain provided the acute and convalescent COVID-19 samples. Sample material is recorded as cDNA or gDNA derived from T cells, B-cell-depleted T cells, or PBMCs.

The CDR3 consists of 13 residues. CDR1 MDHEN and CDR2 SYDVKM come from the germline V gene. V was shortened by 3 bases and J by 12 bases, with 18 bases between the two germline ends. Original handling: Amplification of reference gene primers was used by the study to estimate nucleated cell counts. Using immunoSEQ multiplex PCR, the repertoire was profiled, and TCRdb retains in-frame clones only, with some absent. V and J calls and clone size are as listed in that table; D and trimming were resolved from the DNA. The data show roughly 170,000 clones, 79% seen once. Material: peripheral blood. The genes are TRBV28 and TRBJ2-7; TRBD2 might be the D (7 bases). The source is a woman aged 55-70 years with COVID-19, enrolled during active disease. DNA of the CDR3: TGTGCCAGCAGTTTCCAGGGGAGGGCCTTTATGTACTTC. Translated, it gives CASSFQGRAFMYF.